Following are 16 T cell receptor beta chains from one sample sequenced in a study of cytomegalovirus exposure and HLA in healthy donors. Here immunoSEQ multiplex PCR was the method, and the copy in TCRdb shows in-frame clones only, minus some. The data show fewer than 400,000 clones, with roughly 89% seen just once and about 0.91% held by the top ten. The sample was PBMCs. These receptors all come from a woman under 30 in good health and CMV-seronegative.

The sample holds one count of this clone. The chain carries TRBV4-3 and TRBJ2-6, with 8 nucleotides matching TRBD1. Trimming at V came to 0 bases and at J to 3 bases, leaving 1 base not matched to a gene. Germline assignment: CDR1 LGHNA and CDR2 YSLEER. The CDR3 totals 16 residues. CDR3 region: CASSQEQGGGANVLTF. The DNA of the CDR3 is TGCGCCAGCAGCCAAGAACAGGGGGGTGGGGCCAACGTCCTGACTTTC.

This clone was seen only once. The chain couples TRBV19 to TRBJ1-1, with 8 bases fitting TRBD1. V shed 3 bases, J shed 3 bases, and the junction held 3 bases outside the gene matches. Germline V gene lookup returns CDR1 LNHDA and CDR2 SQIVND (reference sequence). The length of the CDR3 is 14 residues. The DNA of the CDR3 is TGTGCCAGTAGTATCCAGGGGGCGGACACTGAAGCTTTCTTT. Translation: CASSIQGADTEAFF.

A single count supports this clone. The rearrangement joins TRBV28 to TRBJ2-5, with 7 bases matching TRBD2. V was pared by 4 bases and J by 2 bases, with 1 base of the junction left unmatched. CDR3 length: 13 residues. Looked up from germline, CDR1 is MDHEN and CDR2 is SYDVKM. This CDR3 is CASSSGGQETQYF. The CDR3 DNA sequence: TGTGCCAGCAGTTCGGGGGGACAAGAGACCCAGTACTTC. Filled out from reference TRBV28 and TRBJ2-5, the complete variable domain reads DVKVTQSSRYLVKRTGEKVFLECVQDMDHENMFWYRQDPGLGLRLIYFSYDVKMKEKGDIPEGYSVSREKKERFSLILESASTNQTSMYLCASSSGGQETQYFGPGTRLLVL.

The chain recombines TRBV9 with TRBJ2-6; D gene uncertain. V gave up 7 bases and J gave up 0 bases, with 5 bases separating them. CDR1 and CDR2 (germline): SGDLS, YYNGEE. This CDR3 spans 13 amino acids. CDR3 amino acids: CASRSSGANVLTF. For the CDR3, the DNA is TGTGCCAGCCGGAGCTCTGGGGCCAACGTCCTGACTTTC.

This clone showed up just once. This sequence joins TRBV5-4 and TRBJ2-1; perhaps TRBD2 as D (5 bases). CDR1 SGHNT and CDR2 YYREEE come from the germline V gene (reference sequence). The CDR3 covers 16 residues. V was clipped by 4 bases and J by 1 base, with 15 bases between them. The chain's CDR3 is CASSLDGVRSYNEQFF. For the CDR3, the DNA is TGTGCCAGCAGCCTAGACGGGGTTCGATCCTACAATGAGCAGTTCTTC. Full variable domain (remainder filled in from reference TRBV5-4 and TRBJ2-1): ETGVTQSPTHLIKTRGQQVTLRCSSQSGHNTVSWYQQALGQGPQFIFQYYREEENGRGNFPPRFSGLQFPNYSSELNVNALELDDSALYLCASSLDGVRSYNEQFFGPGTRLTVL.

The CDR3 DNA reads TGCGCCAGCAGCTCTCCCTACGAGCAGTACTTC. Translation: CASSSPYEQYF. V and J are TRBV5-1 and TRBJ2-7; no clear D gene. Germline loops: CDR1 SGHRS, CDR2 YFSETQ. V was cut by 3 bases and J by 2 bases, with 3 bases left in between. The CDR3 totals 11 residues.

This clone was detected once. V is TRBV11-2 and J is TRBJ1-5, with D maybe TRBD1 (6 bases). Germline V gene lookup returns CDR1 SGHAT and CDR2 FQNNGV. The V and J ends lost 5 bases and 7 bases respectively, with 9 bases between them. CDR3 length equals 12 residues. This CDR3 reads CASSETGQPQHF. In DNA form, the CDR3 reads TGTGCCAGCAGCGAAACAGGGCAGCCCCAGCATTTT.

The rearrangement joins TRBV30 to TRBJ2-1; 7 bases agree with TRBD2. Germline V CDR1 and CDR2: GTSNPN, SVGIG (reference sequence). Trimming took 2 bases from V and 9 from J; bases not matched to a gene: 10. The CDR3 covers 14 residues. The chain's CDR3 is CAWSPRGGSSEQFF. The CDR3 bases are TGTGCCTGGAGTCCCCGGGGAGGGTCGAGTGAGCAGTTCTTC.

This chain links TRBV29-1 with TRBJ2-1; 7 bases align to TRBD2. J lost 3 bases, V lost 7 bases, and 9 bases had no gene match. Germline CDR1 reads SQVTM; CDR2 reads ANQGSEA. The CDR3 is 14 amino acids. The CDR3 DNA reads as TGCAGCGGGGGGACTACCTCAGTCTACAATGAGCAGTTCTTC. Translated: CSGGTTSVYNEQFF.

V is TRBV2 and J is TRBJ2-2, with TRBD2 matching over 7 bases. Trimming at V came to 1 base and at J to 4 bases, leaving 3 bases not matched to a gene. The CDR3 contains 15 residues. The germline V gene has CDR1 SNHLY and CDR2 FYNNEI. The CDR3 nucleotides read TGTGCCAGCAGTGAAGGGTTAGCGGGCACCGGGGAGCTGTTTTTT. Residues: CASSEGLAGTGELFF.

The CDR3 DNA follows: TGTGCCAGCAGGACGGGTGGCACCGGGGAGCTGTTTTTT. Translated: CASRTGGTGELFF. The gene calls are TRBV28 and TRBJ2-2, with D hard to call. Per the germline V gene, CDR1 is MDHEN and CDR2 is SYDVKM. Deletions cut 6 bases from V and 4 bases from J, with 9 bases between. This CDR3 region has 13 residues.

V and J are TRBV2 and TRBJ2-7; D is undetermined. The CDR3 is made up of 15 amino acids. The V and J ends lost 0 bases and 3 bases respectively, with 12 bases between them. CDR1 and CDR2 from the germline V gene are SNHLY and FYNNEI. CDR3 sequence: CASSEANGAVYEQYF. As DNA, the CDR3 is TGTGCCAGCAGTGAAGCGAACGGCGCGGTCTACGAGCAGTACTTC.

The chain recombines TRBV7-9 with TRBJ2-1; D is perhaps TRBD2 (6 bases). V lost 5 bases and J lost 3, with 14 bases in between. The germline gives CDR1 SEHNR, CDR2 FQNEAQ (reference sequence). The CDR3 sequence is 15 residues long. The CDR3 sequence is CASSPASDHYNEQFF. The CDR3 region has the DNA TGTGCCAGCAGCCCCGCTAGCGACCACTACAATGAGCAGTTCTTC.

As to this clone: The junction shows a germline mismatch at one end, possibly a read error. The chain employs TRBV7-7 and TRBJ2-7, with D possibly being TRBD2 (6 bases). This CDR3 region has 19 residues. Germline V gene sequence: CDR1 SSHAT, CDR2 FNYEAQ (reference sequence). DNA for the CDR3: TGTGCTAGCAGCTTAGACCCCTGTGGAATAGCGGTCTTCTCCTACGAGCAGTACTTC. Protein sequence: CASSLDPCGIAVFSYEQYF.

The chain has TRBV6-1 and TRBJ1-1; the match to TRBD1 covers 7 bases. CDR1 and CDR2 from the germline V gene are MNHNS and SASEGT. The CDR3 is 13 residues long. V lost 10 bases, J lost 5 bases, and 10 bases stayed unmatched. The CDR3 nucleotides read TGTGCCATCGAGACAGGGAAGCTGACTGAAGCTTTCTTT. It yields the protein CAIETGKLTEAFF.

V is TRBV6-5 and J is TRBJ1-2, with a possible D match to TRBD1 (6 bases). CDR1 is MNHEY and CDR2 is SVGAGI in the germline V gene. This CDR3 has 16 amino acids. The germline V and J ends were trimmed by 3 bases and 6 bases, with 20 bases remaining between them. The CDR3 loop reads CASSYFPGGGSNGYTF. CDR3 sequence (DNA): TGTGCCAGCAGTTATTTTCCGGGGGGGGGCTCGAATGGCTACACCTTC.